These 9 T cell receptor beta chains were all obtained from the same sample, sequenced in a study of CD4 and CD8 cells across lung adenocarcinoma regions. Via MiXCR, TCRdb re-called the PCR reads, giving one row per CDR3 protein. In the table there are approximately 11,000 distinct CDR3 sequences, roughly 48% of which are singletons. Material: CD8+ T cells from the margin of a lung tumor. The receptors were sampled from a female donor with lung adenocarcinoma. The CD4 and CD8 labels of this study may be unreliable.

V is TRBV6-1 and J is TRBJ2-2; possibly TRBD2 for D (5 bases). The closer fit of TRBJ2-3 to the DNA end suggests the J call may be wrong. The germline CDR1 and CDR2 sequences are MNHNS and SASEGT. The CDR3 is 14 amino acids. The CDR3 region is CASNETGSTGAQYF. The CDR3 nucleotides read TGTGCCAGCAACGAGACTGGGAGCACCGGGGCGCAGTATTTT.

Written as DNA, the CDR3 is TGTGCCAGCCGACTAGCGGGAGTGCATGAGCAGTTCTTC. This sequence encodes CASRLAGVHEQFF. The chain is built from TRBV6-1 and TRBJ2-1; TRBD2 aligns across 12 bases. The CDR3 totals 13 residues. J lost 8 bases, V lost 8 bases, and 4 bases had no gene match. Per germline, CDR1 MNHNS and CDR2 SASEGT.

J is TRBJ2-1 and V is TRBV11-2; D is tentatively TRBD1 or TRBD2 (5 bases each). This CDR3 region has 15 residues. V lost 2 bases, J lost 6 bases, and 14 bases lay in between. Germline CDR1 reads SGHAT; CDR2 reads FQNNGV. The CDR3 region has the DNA TGTGCCAGCAGCTTACGGGGACCAAGCTCCAATGAGCAGTTCTTC. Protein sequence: CASSLRGPSSNEQFF.

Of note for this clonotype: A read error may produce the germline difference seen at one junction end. The chain's CDR3 is CASGEDEQYF. The CDR3 DNA is TGTGCCAGCGGGGAGGATGAGCAGTATTTC. The rearrangement uses TRBV12-3 or TRBV12-4 and TRBJ2-1; weak D call: TRBD2 (6 bases). The CDR3 length is 10 residues.

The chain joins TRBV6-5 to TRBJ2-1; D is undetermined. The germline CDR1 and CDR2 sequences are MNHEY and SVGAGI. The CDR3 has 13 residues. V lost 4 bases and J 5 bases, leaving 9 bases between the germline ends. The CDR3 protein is CASSSVSDNEQFF. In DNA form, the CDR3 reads TGTGCCAGCAGTTCGGTTTCAGACAATGAGCAGTTCTTC.

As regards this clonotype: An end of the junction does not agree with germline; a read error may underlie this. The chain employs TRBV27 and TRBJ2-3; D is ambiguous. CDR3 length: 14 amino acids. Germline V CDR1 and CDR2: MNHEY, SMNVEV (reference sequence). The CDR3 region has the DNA TGTGCCAGCAGCCCGACATTAGCCAAAAACATTCAGTACTTT. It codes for CASSPTLAKNIQYF.

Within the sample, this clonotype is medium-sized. The CDR3 is CASSPAGRVETQYF. The CDR3 coding sequence is TGTGCCAGCAGCCCAGCGGGGAGGGTCGAGACCCAGTACTTC. This chain joins TRBV7-2 and TRBJ2-1, with 7 bases matching TRBD2. The J call is uncertain, as TRBJ2-5 better fits the DNA end. Per the germline V gene, CDR1 is SGHTA and CDR2 is FQGNSA. The CDR3 is 14 residues long.

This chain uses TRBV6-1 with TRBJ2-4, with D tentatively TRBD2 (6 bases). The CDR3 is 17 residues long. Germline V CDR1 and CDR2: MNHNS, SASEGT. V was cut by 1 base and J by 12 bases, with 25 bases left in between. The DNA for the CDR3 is TGTGCCAGCAGTGAAGTACTGGGAGGCCGACAACAAGGGTCTCAGTACTTC. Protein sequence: CASSEVLGGRQQGSQYF.

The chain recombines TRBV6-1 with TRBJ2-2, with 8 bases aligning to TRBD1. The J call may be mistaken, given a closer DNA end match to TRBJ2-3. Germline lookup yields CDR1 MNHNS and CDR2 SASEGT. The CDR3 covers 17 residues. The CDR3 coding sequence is TGTGCCAGCAGTGAATTCGCAGGGGGCGTAAACACCGGGGCGCAGTATTTT. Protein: CASSEFAGGVNTGAQYF.